A single sample is the source of the 24 T cell receptor beta chains below, sequenced in a study of lymphopenia after photon versus proton radiotherapy. The data were produced by immunoSEQ multiplex PCR, yet TCRdb's version contains in-frame clones alone and is incomplete. Counted here are 9,500 to 15,000 clones, approximately 88% occurring once; the ten biggest clones make up 2.5% to 3.5%. The sequencing here drew on peripheral blood, taken from a patient treated with proton-based radiotherapy. These receptors came from a man aged 55 to 70 with pancreatic cancer.

The J gene is TRBJ2-7, the V gene TRBV29-1, with 8 nucleotides matching TRBD2. V lost 5 bases and J lost 4; bases outside the gene matches: 4. The CDR3 length is 12 residues. CDR1 and CDR2 (germline): SQVTM, ANQGSEA. The CDR3 loop is CSVLREGYEQYF. The DNA of the CDR3 is TGCAGCGTTCTACGGGAGGGGTACGAGCAGTACTTC.

This clone has a single count. The V call is TRBV15, the J call TRBJ1-5; the D is unclear. V was clipped by 5 bases and J by 7 bases, with 24 bases between them. In germline, CDR1 is LNHNV, CDR2 YYDKDF (reference sequence). The CDR3 spans 17 residues. CDR3 nucleotides: TGTGCCACCAGCCCGCATGATCTCCAGTGGCGCGGGCAGCCCCAGCATTTT. This translates into CATSPHDLQWRGQPQHF.

The chain uses TRBV15 and TRBJ2-5; TRBD2 matches at 11 bases. Near its end, the DNA agrees better with TRBJ2-7, so the J call may be wrong. The CDR3 sequence is 17 residues long. The germline gives CDR1 LNHNV, CDR2 YYDKDF (reference sequence). The CDR3 sequence is CATSRGGTSGTLYEQYF. The DNA of the CDR3 is TGTGCCACCAGCAGAGGGGGGACTAGCGGAACCCTCTACGAGCAGTACTTC.

V gene TRBV18 combines with J gene TRBJ2-5; 7 nucleotides align to TRBD1. CDR1 KGHSH and CDR2 LQKENI come from the germline V gene. Losses at the gene ends were 3 bases for V and 5 bases for J; bases not matched to a gene: 12. The CDR3 has 16 residues. The CDR3 protein is CASSPEGASYGETQYF. CDR3 DNA sequence: TGTGCCAGCTCACCTGAGGGGGCTTCCTATGGGGAGACCCAGTACTTC.

The chain has TRBV9 and TRBJ2-1; 11 bases agree with TRBD1. Germline CDR1 and CDR2: SGDLS and YYNGEE. The CDR3 spans 15 residues. Unmatched junction bases numbered 7, after V lost 4 bases and J lost 7 bases. CDR3 in amino acids: CASSSRDRGTNEQFF. The CDR3 coding sequence is TGTGCCAGCAGCAGCCGGGACAGGGGGACGAATGAGCAGTTCTTC.

DNA of the CDR3: TGTGCCAGCAGTTTTATGAGCAGGGGGCCCTACAATGAGCAGTTCTTC. It encodes CASSFMSRGPYNEQFF. The chain links TRBV28 to TRBJ2-1; 8 nucleotides match TRBD1. CDR3 size: 16 residues. From germline, CDR1 is MDHEN and CDR2 SYDVKM. V lost 3 bases to trimming and J lost 2 bases; unmatched junction nucleotides: 6.

This clone was counted between two and nine times. The rearrangement uses TRBV28 and TRBJ1-1, with D possibly TRBD1 on 5 matching bases. The germline CDR1 and CDR2 sequences are MDHEN and SYDVKM. This CDR3 contains 14 residues. V lost 2 bases and J lost 3, with 10 bases in between. CDR3 bases: TGTGCCAGCAGTTTAAGCAGGGAGGACACTGAAGCTTTCTTT. This gives the protein CASSLSREDTEAFF. Using reference TRBV28 and TRBJ1-1 for the parts outside the CDR3, the full variable domain is DVKVTQSSRYLVKRTGEKVFLECVQDMDHENMFWYRQDPGLGLRLIYFSYDVKMKEKGDIPEGYSVSREKKERFSLILESASTNQTSMYLCASSLSREDTEAFFGQGTRLTVV.

The chain carries TRBV15 and TRBJ1-3; unclear D gene. V was cut by 0 bases and J by 3 bases, with 9 bases left in between. Germline CDR1 LNHNV, CDR2 YYDKDF (reference sequence). The CDR3 spans 15 residues. CDR3 bases: TGTGCCACCAGCAGAGATGGAGGGAGTGGAAACACCATATATTTT. This sequence encodes CATSRDGGSGNTIYF. Together with reference TRBV15 and TRBJ1-3, the CDR3 gives the full variable domain: DAMVIQNPRYQVTQFGKPVTLSCSQTLNHNVMYWYQQKSSQAPKLLFHYYDKDFNNEADTPDNFQSRRPNTSFCFLDIRSPGLGDTAMYLCATSRDGGSGNTIYFGEGSWLTVV.

The chain combines TRBV6-1 with TRBJ2-7; 10 nucleotides line up with TRBD1. There are 15 residues in the CDR3. In germline, CDR1 is MNHNS, CDR2 SASEGT. V was clipped by 4 bases and J by 3 bases; unmatched bases: 6. In DNA form, the CDR3 reads TGTGCCAGCAGTGGTGCGGGGACAGGGGACTACGAGCAGTACTTC. It translates to CASSGAGTGDYEQYF.

This clone ranks as medium-sized. The gene calls are TRBV16 and TRBJ2-7, with D tentatively TRBD1 (6 bases). Germline lookup yields CDR1 KGHSY and CDR2 FQNENV. The CDR3 spans 14 residues. Trimming shortened V by 2 bases and J by 3 bases, and 11 bases separated the two germline ends. The DNA of the CDR3 is TGTGCCAGCAGCCAACAACAGGGCTACTACGAGCAGTACTTC. Translated: CASSQQQGYYEQYF.

The chain employs TRBV19 and TRBJ2-7, with D tentatively TRBD2 (7 bases). The CDR3 length is 12 residues. Trimming took off 3 bases at V and 6 bases at J, with 9 bases between the two ends. Per the germline V gene, CDR1 is LNHDA and CDR2 is SQIVND (reference sequence). The CDR3 bases are TGTGCCAGTAGTATGAGGGGGGGCGAGCAGTACTTC. It yields the protein CASSMRGGEQYF.

This clone appeared a few times. The chain uses TRBV11-2 and TRBJ2-2, with TRBD1 matching 7 bases. This CDR3 contains 16 residues. V trimming: 6 bases; J trimming: 5 bases; junction bases outside the gene matches: 12. CDR1 is SGHAT, CDR2 FQNNGV, per germline. Here the CDR3 reads CASRRLTGKRTGELFF. For the CDR3, the DNA is TGTGCCAGCAGGCGATTGACAGGGAAAAGGACCGGGGAGCTGTTTTTT.

The chain joins TRBV7-3 to TRBJ2-1; possibly TRBD2 for D (5 bases). The CDR3 consists of 16 residues. Germline values: CDR1 SGHTA, CDR2 FQGTGA. The V end was cut by 4 bases, the J end by 2 bases, with 15 bases between. The CDR3 loop is CASSSTGAGTYNEQFF. The CDR3 nucleotides read TGTGCCAGCAGCTCTACTGGAGCCGGGACCTACAATGAGCAGTTCTTC.

The chain is built from TRBV5-1 and TRBJ2-3, with D unclear. This CDR3 spans 16 amino acids. The germline CDR1 and CDR2 sequences are SGHRS and YFSETQ. Trimming cost V 0 bases and J 0 bases, with 11 bases left between them. CDR3 amino acids: CASSLVLTASTDTQYF. DNA of the CDR3: TGCGCCAGCAGCTTGGTGTTGACGGCTAGCACAGATACGCAGTATTTT.

This clone was counted a few times. The chain employs TRBV27 and TRBJ2-2; 12 bases agree with TRBD2. Germline V gene data show CDR1 as MNHEY and CDR2 as SMNVEV (reference sequence). V shed 1 base, J shed 2 bases, and the junction held 8 bases outside the gene matches. This CDR3 has 19 residues. The CDR3 is CASSLFLAGGLKNTGELFF. CDR3 DNA: TGTGCCAGCAGTTTATTTCTAGCGGGAGGGCTGAAAAACACCGGGGAGCTGTTTTTT.

This clone has just one count. This chain links TRBV19 with TRBJ2-1, with D possibly TRBD2 on 6 matching bases. V shed 7 bases and J shed 7 bases, with 14 bases lying between them. Germline-derived CDR1 and CDR2 are LNHDA and SQIVND (reference sequence). The CDR3 is 13 amino acids. The CDR3: CASTARGRNEQFF. The CDR3 DNA reads TGTGCCAGTACTGCAAGAGGGAGGAATGAGCAGTTCTTC. Filled out from reference TRBV19 and TRBJ2-1, the complete variable domain reads DGGITQSPKYLFRKEGQNVTLSCEQNLNHDAMYWYRQDPGQGLRLIYYSQIVNDFQKGDIAEGYSVSREKKESFPLTVTSAQKNPTAFYLCASTARGRNEQFFGPGTRLTVL.

The chain employs TRBV28 and TRBJ2-1; 11 bases agree with TRBD1. This CDR3 is built from 16 residues. Germline CDR1 MDHEN, CDR2 SYDVKM. The junction had 9 bases not matched to a gene; V was cut back by 5 bases and J by 6 bases. The CDR3 spells CASSRWGQGDSNEQFF. The CDR3 DNA follows: TGTGCCAGCAGTCGATGGGGACAGGGGGATAGCAATGAGCAGTTCTTC.

The chain carries TRBV5-1 and TRBJ2-1; a possible D gene is TRBD1 (6 bases). V was shortened by 3 bases and J by 4 bases, with 23 bases between the two germline ends. There are 18 residues in the CDR3. The germline gives CDR1 SGHRS, CDR2 YFSETQ. The CDR3 is CASSSGLLGAHRYNEQFF. DNA for the CDR3: TGCGCCAGCAGCTCCGGGTTATTGGGGGCGCATAGATACAATGAGCAGTTCTTC.

This chain joins TRBV2 and TRBJ1-4; D is uncertain. V was clipped by 4 bases and J by 5 bases, with 11 bases between them. Germline V gene sequence: CDR1 SNHLY, CDR2 FYNNEI. The CDR3 length is 14 residues. This CDR3 is CASSVNSKNEKLFF. As DNA, the CDR3 is TGTGCCAGCAGTGTAAACAGTAAAAATGAAAAACTGTTTTTT. The full variable domain, rest sourced from reference TRBV2 and TRBJ1-4, is EPEVTQTPSHQVTQMGQEVILRCVPISNHLYFYWYRQILGQKVEFLVSFYNNEISEKSEIFDDQFSVERPDGSNFTLKIRSTKLEDSAMYFCASSVNSKNEKLFFGSGTQLSVL.

This chain links TRBV14 with TRBJ2-5; unclear D gene. The CDR3 has 15 amino acids. Trimming stripped 1 base from V and 4 bases from J, with 13 bases between. The germline gives CDR1 SGHDN, CDR2 FVKESK. The CDR3 region is CASSQGSGGTETQYF. DNA for the CDR3: TGTGCCAGCAGCCAAGGTTCTGGCGGTACAGAGACCCAGTACTTC.

The chain is built from TRBV29-1 and TRBJ2-2, with D perhaps TRBD1 (5 bases). Trimming shortened V by 3 bases and J by 4 bases, and 9 bases separated the two germline ends. The CDR3 is 13 residues long. Looked up from germline, CDR1 is SQVTM and CDR2 is ANQGSEA. The CDR3: CSVDKGITGELFF. In nucleotides, the CDR3 is TGCAGCGTTGACAAGGGGATCACCGGGGAGCTGTTTTTT.

The V call is TRBV6-5, the J call TRBJ1-2, with D perhaps matching TRBD1 (5 bases). Trimming took 5 bases from V and 8 from J, leaving 18 bases between them. The CDR3 is 14 residues long. Germline values: CDR1 MNHEY, CDR2 SVGAGI. CDR3 region: CASSTGTLVDGYTF. The CDR3 coding sequence is TGTGCCAGCAGTACCGGGACGCTCGTGGACGGCTACACCTTC.

This clone appeared once. The chain couples TRBV15 to TRBJ2-2, with TRBD2 identical over 13 bases. Germline loops: CDR1 LNHNV, CDR2 YYDKDF (reference sequence). V trimming: 3 bases; J trimming: 7 bases; junction bases outside the gene matches: 5. The CDR3 length is 16 residues. DNA for the CDR3: TGTGCCACCAGCAGTCCCAGACTAGCGGGAGGCGGGGAGCTGTTTTTT. Its protein is CATSSPRLAGGGELFF.

The gene calls are TRBV30 and TRBJ2-1; 8 bases map to TRBD2. Per the germline V gene, CDR1 is GTSNPN and CDR2 is SVGIG (reference sequence). The CDR3 contains 14 residues. CDR3 region: CAGGVAGRYNEQFF. The CDR3 DNA reads as TGTGCTGGTGGGGTAGCGGGAAGGTACAATGAGCAGTTCTTC.